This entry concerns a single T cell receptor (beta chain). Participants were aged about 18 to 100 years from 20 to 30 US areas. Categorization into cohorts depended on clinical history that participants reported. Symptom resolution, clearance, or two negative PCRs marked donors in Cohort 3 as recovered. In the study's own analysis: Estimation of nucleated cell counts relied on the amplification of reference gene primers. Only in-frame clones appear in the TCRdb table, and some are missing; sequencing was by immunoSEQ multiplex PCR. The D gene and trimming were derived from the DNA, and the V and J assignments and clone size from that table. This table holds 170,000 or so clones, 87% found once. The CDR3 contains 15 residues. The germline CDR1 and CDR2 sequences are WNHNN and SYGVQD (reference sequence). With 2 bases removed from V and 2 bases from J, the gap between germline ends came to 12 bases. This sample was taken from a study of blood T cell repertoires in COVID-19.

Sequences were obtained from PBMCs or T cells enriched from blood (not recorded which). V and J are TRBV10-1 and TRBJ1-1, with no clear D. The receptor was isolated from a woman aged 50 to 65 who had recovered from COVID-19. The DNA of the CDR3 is TGCGCCAGCAGTGAGCGGAGCGCGGGAAACACTGAAGCTTTCTTT. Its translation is CASSERSAGNTEAFF.